Below are 18 T cell receptor beta chains sequenced from a single sample in a study of blood T cell repertoires in COVID-19. Libraries were prepared by immunoSEQ multiplex PCR; TCRdb keeps only in-frame clonotypes and omits some of them. The top ten hold roughly 1.6% of the sample, which has 60,000 or so clones, 70% to 90% seen once. Sample: peripheral blood. The receptor set was obtained from a man between 60 and 75 years old with acute or convalescent COVID-19.

The rearrangement uses TRBV14 and TRBJ1-2; D unclear. V was pared by 0 bases and J by 4 bases, with 12 bases between. The germline CDR1 and CDR2 sequences are SGHDN and FVKESK. There are 15 residues in the CDR3. The CDR3 nucleotides read TGTGCCAGCAGCCAAGACCCTTGGTTCGGCTATGGCTACACCTTC. As protein: CASSQDPWFGYGYTF. Together with reference TRBV14 and TRBJ1-2, the CDR3 gives the full variable domain: EAGVTQFPSHSVIEKGQTVTLRCDPISGHDNLYWYRRVMGKEIKFLLHFVKESKQDESGMPNNRFLAERTGGTYSTLKVQPAELEDSGVYFCASSQDPWFGYGYTFGSGTRLTVV.

The chain recombines TRBV28 with TRBJ1-4, with D perhaps matching TRBD1 (5 bases). Germline CDR1 and CDR2: MDHEN and SYDVKM. The V end was cut by 2 bases, the J end by 1 base, with 11 bases between. This CDR3 is built from 16 residues. This CDR3 is CASSLRGGGTNEKLFF. In nucleotides, the CDR3 is TGTGCCAGCAGTTTACGGGGCGGGGGAACTAATGAAAAACTGTTTTTT.

The rearrangement joins TRBV6-1 to TRBJ2-3; 10 nucleotides align to TRBD2. Per germline, CDR1 MNHNS and CDR2 SASEGT. V lost 4 bases to trimming and J lost 3 bases; unmatched junction nucleotides: 7. The CDR3 has 16 residues. The DNA for the CDR3 is TGTGCCAGCAGTGTACTAAGCGGGGGGGGTACAGATACGCAGTATTTT. Translated: CASSVLSGGGTDTQYF.

The chain recombines TRBV19 with TRBJ1-1; 7 positions agree with TRBD1. The J segment lost 3 bases and the V segment lost 5 bases, leaving 12 bases of the junction unmatched. Germline V lookup: CDR1 LNHDA, CDR2 SQIVND (reference sequence). CDR3 size: 16 residues. The CDR3 DNA follows: TGTGCCAGTAGTCCCCGGAGGGGGCCCGGGGACACTGAAGCTTTCTTT. Protein sequence: CASSPRRGPGDTEAFF.

The rearrangement links TRBV18 to TRBJ1-5; D might be TRBD1 (5 bases). Germline CDR1 reads KGHSH; CDR2 reads LQKENI. This CDR3 is built from 15 residues. Trimming cost V 2 bases and J 4 bases, with 12 bases left between them. The CDR3 sequence is CASSPFAQGNQPQHF. DNA of the CDR3: TGTGCCAGCTCACCATTCGCGCAGGGAAATCAGCCCCAGCATTTT.

The rearrangement links TRBV7-9 to TRBJ2-1; TRBD1 is a possible D gene (5 bases). The CDR3 covers 11 residues. Trimming took 4 bases from V and 12 from J, leaving 10 bases between them. Germline V gene data show CDR1 as SEHNR and CDR2 as FQNEAQ (reference sequence). DNA for the CDR3: TGTGCCAGCAGCTCTTCAGGGTTGCAGTTCTTC. Residues: CASSSSGLQFF.

CDR3 sequence (DNA): TGTGCCTGGAGTCCCGGGACAGGGAATGGCTACACCTTC. Translated, it gives CAWSPGTGNGYTF. The J gene is TRBJ1-2, the V gene TRBV30; 9 bases are shared with TRBD1. The J segment lost 6 bases and the V segment lost 2 bases, leaving 4 bases of the junction unmatched. The CDR3 length is 13 residues. CDR1 GTSNPN and CDR2 SVGIG come from the germline V gene (reference sequence). The whole variable domain, filled in from reference TRBV30 and TRBJ1-2, reads SQTIHQWPATLVQPVGSPLSLECTVEGTSNPNLYWYRQAAGRGLQLLFYSVGIGQISSEVPQNLSASRPQDRQFILSSKKLLLSDSGFYLCAWSPGTGNGYTFGSGTRLTVV.

The chain recombines TRBV9 with TRBJ1-1; 8 bases match TRBD1. The V gene end was trimmed by 4 bases and the J gene end by 8 bases; junction bases not matched to a gene: 13. CDR3 length: 15 residues. CDR1 SGDLS and CDR2 YYNGEE come from the germline V gene. The CDR3 protein is CASSPLTGEAAEAFF. As DNA, the CDR3 is TGTGCCAGCAGCCCGTTGACAGGGGAGGCAGCCGAAGCTTTCTTT.

This clone was seen a few times. V is TRBV5-6 and J is TRBJ1-3, with 9 bases aligning to TRBD1. This CDR3 has 16 residues. J lost 0 bases, V lost 5 bases, and 6 bases had no gene match. Germline V lookup: CDR1 SGHDT, CDR2 YYEEEE. CDR3 loop: CASSSGQGSSGNTIYF. The CDR3 DNA reads as TGTGCCAGCAGTTCCGGACAGGGGAGCTCTGGAAACACCATATATTTT.

In this sample, this clone turned up once. This sequence joins TRBV6-5 and TRBJ1-1; D gene unclear. Trimming took off 0 bases at V and 0 bases at J, with 11 bases between the two ends. Germline CDR1 and CDR2: MNHEY and SVGAGI. This CDR3 comprises 16 residues. The CDR3 sequence is CASSYSIQFMNTEAFF. In nucleotides, the CDR3 is TGTGCCAGCAGTTACTCGATCCAGTTTATGAACACTGAAGCTTTCTTT.

The rearrangement links TRBV2 to TRBJ1-3; 7 bases align to TRBD1. J gave up 2 bases and V 4 bases, and 5 bases lay outside the gene matches. This CDR3 spans 15 amino acids. The germline V gene encodes CDR1 SNHLY and CDR2 FYNNEI. CDR3 residues: CASSAPTGTGNTIYF. CDR3 nucleotide sequence: TGTGCCAGCAGTGCCCCGACAGGGACTGGAAACACCATATATTTT.

This clone came up once. The chain combines TRBV11-2 with TRBJ2-2, with D possibly being TRBD2 (6 bases). The germline CDR1 and CDR2 sequences are SGHAT and FQNNGV. The CDR3 sequence is 15 residues long. V was shortened by 1 base and J by 4 bases, with 10 bases between the two germline ends. The CDR3 coding sequence is TGTGCCAGCAGCTTAGTGTGGGGAGGCACCGGGGAGCTGTTTTTT. This translates into CASSLVWGGTGELFF.

The chain couples TRBV2 to TRBJ2-1, with 12 bases lining up with TRBD1. The germline V gene encodes CDR1 SNHLY and CDR2 FYNNEI. This CDR3 comprises 16 residues. V lost 6 bases, J lost 6 bases, and 9 bases stayed unmatched. The CDR3 coding sequence is TGTGCCAGCAGAACCGGGACAGGGGGCGCCGCCAATGAGCAGTTCTTC. It specifies CASRTGTGGAANEQFF.

V and J are TRBV30 and TRBJ2-3; possibly TRBD1 for D (5 bases). CDR1 is GTSNPN and CDR2 is SVGIG in the germline V gene (reference sequence). CDR3 length equals 15 residues. V was pared by 2 bases and J by 0 bases, with 12 bases between. CDR3 region: CAWSRQQISTDTQYF. The CDR3 DNA follows: TGTGCCTGGAGTAGACAGCAGATTAGCACAGATACGCAGTATTTT.

This chain connects TRBV3-1 (or the pseudogene TRBV3-2) to TRBJ1-3; TRBD1 aligns across 7 bases. The V gene end was trimmed by 4 bases and the J gene end by 0 bases; junction bases not matched to a gene: 6. This CDR3 has 16 residues. CDR1 and CDR2 (germline): LGHDT, YNNKEL (reference sequence). As DNA, the CDR3 is TGTGCCAGCAGCCCTGGGGGACAGCTCTCTGGAAACACCATATATTTT. This gives the protein CASSPGGQLSGNTIYF.

V and J are TRBV7-8 and TRBJ1-6; possible D gene TRBD1, 6 bases. Germline V CDR1 and CDR2: SGHVS, FQNEAQ. V was clipped by 1 base and J by 9 bases, with 13 bases between them. This CDR3 is built from 15 residues. CDR3 protein: CASSLVLQGTSPLHF. The CDR3 coding sequence is TGTGCCAGCAGCTTAGTACTCCAGGGGACTTCACCCCTCCACTTT. The variable domain in full, with the rest retrieved from reference TRBV7-8 and TRBJ1-6, is GAGVSQSPRYKVAKRGQDVALRCDPISGHVSLFWYQQALGQGPEFLTYFQNEAQLDKSGLPSDRFFAERPEGSVSTLKIQRTQQEDSAVYLCASSLVLQGTSPLHFGNGTRLTVT.

The rearrangement links TRBV25-1 to TRBJ1-1; D is uncertain. The germline V gene has CDR1 MGHDK and CDR2 SYGVNS. The CDR3 contains 18 residues. V shed 7 bases and J shed 6 bases, with 30 bases lying between them. The CDR3 nucleotides read TGTGCCAGCACCCCCCCTCGGGTAGACACTGGAGGTTATGCTGAAGCTTTCTTT. It encodes CASTPPRVDTGGYAEAFF.

This clone was counted a single time. V is TRBV5-1 and J is TRBJ1-6, with 9 bases identical to TRBD1. The CDR3 contains 16 residues. Looked up from germline, CDR1 is SGHRS and CDR2 is YFSETQ. Trimming removed 2 bases from V and 9 bases from J; junction bases left unmatched: 9. CDR3: CASSFEVQGASSPLHF. In nucleotides, the CDR3 is TGCGCCAGCAGCTTTGAAGTACAGGGGGCGAGTTCACCCCTCCACTTT. Drawing the rest from reference TRBV5-1 and TRBJ1-6, the complete variable domain is KAGVTQTPRYLIKTRGQQVTLSCSPISGHRSVSWYQQTPGQGLQFLFEYFSETQRNKGNFPGRFSGRQFSNSRSEMNVSTLELGDSALYLCASSFEVQGASSPLHFGNGTRLTVT.